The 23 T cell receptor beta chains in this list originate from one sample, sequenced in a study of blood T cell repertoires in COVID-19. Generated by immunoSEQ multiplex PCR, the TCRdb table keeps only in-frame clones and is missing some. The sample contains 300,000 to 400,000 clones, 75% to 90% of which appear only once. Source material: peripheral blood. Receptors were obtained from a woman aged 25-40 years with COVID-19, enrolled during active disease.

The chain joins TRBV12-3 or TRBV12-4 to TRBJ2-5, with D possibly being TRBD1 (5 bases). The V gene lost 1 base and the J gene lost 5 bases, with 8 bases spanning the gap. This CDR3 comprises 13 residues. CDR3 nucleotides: TGTGCCAGCAGTTTAGTAGGGGCCGAGACCCAGTACTTC. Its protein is CASSLVGAETQYF.

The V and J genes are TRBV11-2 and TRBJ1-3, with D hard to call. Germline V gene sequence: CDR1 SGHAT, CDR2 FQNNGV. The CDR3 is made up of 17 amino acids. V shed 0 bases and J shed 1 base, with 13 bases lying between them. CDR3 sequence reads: CASSLDMWGDSGNTIYF. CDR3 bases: TGTGCCAGCAGCTTAGATATGTGGGGAGATTCTGGAAACACCATATATTTT.

This chain's CDR3 is CATRNSNTEAFF. The CDR3 DNA follows: TGTGCCACCAGGAACAGTAACACTGAAGCTTTCTTT. The chain recombines TRBV24-1 with TRBJ1-1; D remains unclear. V was cut by 7 bases and J by 2 bases, with 7 bases left in between. CDR1 and CDR2 from the germline V gene are KGHDR and SFDVKD. The CDR3 totals 12 residues.

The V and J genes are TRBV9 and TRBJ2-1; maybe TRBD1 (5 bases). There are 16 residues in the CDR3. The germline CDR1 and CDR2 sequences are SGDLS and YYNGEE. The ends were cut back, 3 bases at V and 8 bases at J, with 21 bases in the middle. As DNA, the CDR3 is TGTGCCAGCAGCGCCCCCTGGGGCACCGTCTTCGATGAGCAGTTCTTC. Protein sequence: CASSAPWGTVFDEQFF.

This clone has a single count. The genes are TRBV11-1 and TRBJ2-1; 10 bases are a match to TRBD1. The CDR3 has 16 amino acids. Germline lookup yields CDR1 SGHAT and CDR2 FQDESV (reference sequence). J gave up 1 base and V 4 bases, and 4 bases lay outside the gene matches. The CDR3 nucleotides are TGTGCCAGCAGCTGGGACAGGGGAGCGTCCTACAATGAGCAGTTCTTC. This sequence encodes CASSWDRGASYNEQFF.

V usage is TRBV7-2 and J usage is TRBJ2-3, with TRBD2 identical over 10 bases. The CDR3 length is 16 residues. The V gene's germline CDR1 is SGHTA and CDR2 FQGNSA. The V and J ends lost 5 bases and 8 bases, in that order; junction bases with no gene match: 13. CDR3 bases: TGTGCCAGCAGCCACACTAGCGGGATGGGGTCGGGTACGCAGTATTTT. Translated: CASSHTSGMGSGTQYF.

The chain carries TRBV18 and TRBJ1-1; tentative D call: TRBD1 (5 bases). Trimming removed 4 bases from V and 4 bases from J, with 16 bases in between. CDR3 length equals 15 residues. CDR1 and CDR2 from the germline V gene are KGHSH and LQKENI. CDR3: CASSQGLIRSTEAFF. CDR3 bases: TGTGCCAGCTCACAGGGGTTAATACGGAGCACTGAAGCTTTCTTT.

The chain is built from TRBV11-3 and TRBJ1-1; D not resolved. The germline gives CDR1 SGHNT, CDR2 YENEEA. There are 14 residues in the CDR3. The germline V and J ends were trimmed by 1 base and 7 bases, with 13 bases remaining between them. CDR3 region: CASSLGPDGSEAFF. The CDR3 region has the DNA TGTGCCAGCAGCTTAGGGCCCGATGGGAGTGAAGCTTTCTTT.

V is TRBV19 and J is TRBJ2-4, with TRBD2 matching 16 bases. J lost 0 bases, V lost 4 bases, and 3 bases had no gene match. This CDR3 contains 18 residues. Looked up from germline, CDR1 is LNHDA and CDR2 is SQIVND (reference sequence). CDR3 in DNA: TGTGCCAGTAGTACCGGGACTAGCGGGAGGGTAGCCAAAAACATTCAGTACTTC. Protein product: CASSTGTSGRVAKNIQYF.

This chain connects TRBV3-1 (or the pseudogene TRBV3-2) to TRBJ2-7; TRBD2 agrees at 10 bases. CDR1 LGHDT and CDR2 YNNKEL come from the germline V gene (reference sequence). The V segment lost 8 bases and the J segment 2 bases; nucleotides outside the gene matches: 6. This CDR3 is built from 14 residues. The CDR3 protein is CASSLAGAPYEQYF. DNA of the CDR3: TGTGCCAGCTCGCTAGCGGGAGCCCCCTACGAGCAGTACTTC.

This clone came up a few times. The CDR3 nucleotides are TGTGCCAGCAGCTTTACAGGGATAAACTATGGCTACACCTTC. It codes for CASSFTGINYGYTF. The chain carries TRBV7-9 and TRBJ1-2; the D gene is possibly TRBD1 (6 bases). Between the trimmed V and J ends, which lost 3 bases and 2 bases, there was a span of 10 bases. There are 14 residues in the CDR3. Per germline, CDR1 SEHNR and CDR2 FQNEAQ (reference sequence).

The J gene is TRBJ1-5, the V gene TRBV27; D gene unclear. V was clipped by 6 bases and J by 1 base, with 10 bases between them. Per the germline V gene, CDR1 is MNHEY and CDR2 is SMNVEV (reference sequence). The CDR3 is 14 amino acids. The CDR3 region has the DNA TGTGCCAGCAGGCCCACATTGAGCAATCAGCCCCAGCATTTT. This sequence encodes CASRPTLSNQPQHF.

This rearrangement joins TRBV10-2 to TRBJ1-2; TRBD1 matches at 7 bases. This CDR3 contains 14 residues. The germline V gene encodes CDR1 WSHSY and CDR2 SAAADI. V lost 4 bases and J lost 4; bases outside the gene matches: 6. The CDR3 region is CASSARGQVYGYTF. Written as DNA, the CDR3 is TGCGCCAGCAGTGCAAGGGGGCAGGTCTATGGCTACACCTTC.

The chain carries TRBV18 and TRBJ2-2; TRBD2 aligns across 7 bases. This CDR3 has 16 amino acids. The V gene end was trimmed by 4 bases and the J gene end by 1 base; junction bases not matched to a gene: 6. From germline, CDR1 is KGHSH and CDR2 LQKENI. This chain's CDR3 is CASSQGGRRNTGELFF. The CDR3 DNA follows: TGTGCCAGCTCACAGGGAGGGAGGCGGAACACCGGGGAGCTGTTTTTT.

The CDR3 coding sequence is TGCAGCGTTGCCGACCGCGGGCAGAATCGCCTAGGTGGCTACACCTTC. This translates into CSVADRGQNRLGGYTF. The chain recombines TRBV29-1 with TRBJ1-2; D call uncertain. V lost 4 bases and J 7 bases, leaving 25 bases between the germline ends. This CDR3 is 16 amino acids long. Per the germline V gene, CDR1 is SQVTM and CDR2 is ANQGSEA.

The CDR3 protein is CASSQDLGSPLHF. In DNA form, the CDR3 reads TGTGCCAGCAGCCAAGATCTGGGCTCACCCCTCCACTTT. This sequence joins TRBV4-2 and TRBJ1-6; D call uncertain. The V gene lost 0 bases and the J gene lost 10 bases, with 7 bases spanning the gap. Germline CDR1 and CDR2: LGHNA and YNFKEQ. This CDR3 comprises 13 residues.

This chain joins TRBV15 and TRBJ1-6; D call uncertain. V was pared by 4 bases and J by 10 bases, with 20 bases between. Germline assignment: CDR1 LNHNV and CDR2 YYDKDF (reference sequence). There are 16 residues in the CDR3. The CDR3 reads CATSIPNSKNASPLHF. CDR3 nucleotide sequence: TGTGCCACCAGCATCCCAAACTCAAAAAATGCATCACCCCTCCACTTT. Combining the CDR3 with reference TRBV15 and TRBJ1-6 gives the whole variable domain DAMVIQNPRYQVTQFGKPVTLSCSQTLNHNVMYWYQQKSSQAPKLLFHYYDKDFNNEADTPDNFQSRRPNTSFCFLDIRSPGLGDTAMYLCATSIPNSKNASPLHFGNGTRLTVT.

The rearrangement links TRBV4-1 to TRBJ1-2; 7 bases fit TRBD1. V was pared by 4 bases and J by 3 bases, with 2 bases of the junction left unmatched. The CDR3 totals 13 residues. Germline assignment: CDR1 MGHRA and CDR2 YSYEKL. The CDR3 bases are TGCGCCAGCAGCCTTACAGGGGACTATGGCTACACCTTC. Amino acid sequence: CASSLTGDYGYTF.

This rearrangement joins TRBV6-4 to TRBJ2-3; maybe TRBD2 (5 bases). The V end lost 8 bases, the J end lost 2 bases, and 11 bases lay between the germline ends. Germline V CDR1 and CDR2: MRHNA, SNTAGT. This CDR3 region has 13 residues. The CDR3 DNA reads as TGTGCCAGCGGAGAACGGGACACAGATACGCAGTATTTT. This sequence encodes CASGERDTDTQYF.

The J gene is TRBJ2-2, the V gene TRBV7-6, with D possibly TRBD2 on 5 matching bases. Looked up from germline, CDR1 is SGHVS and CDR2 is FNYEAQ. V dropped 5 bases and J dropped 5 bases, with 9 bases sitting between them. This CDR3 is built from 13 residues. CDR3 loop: CASSHPGTGELFF. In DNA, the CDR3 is TGTGCCAGCAGCCACCCGGGGACCGGGGAGCTGTTTTTT.

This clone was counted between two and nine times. CDR3 region: CASSPGEGVGYEQYF. The CDR3 coding sequence is TGTGCCAGCTCACCAGGAGAAGGGGTGGGCTACGAGCAGTACTTC. This chain links TRBV18 with TRBJ2-7, with D perhaps TRBD1 (5 bases). This CDR3 spans 15 amino acids. Germline CDR1 is KGHSH and CDR2 is LQKENI. Trimming removed 2 bases from V and 3 bases from J, with 14 bases in between. Full variable domain (remainder filled in from reference TRBV18 and TRBJ2-7): NAGVMQNPRHLVRRRGQEARLRCSPMKGHSHVYWYRQLPEEGLKFMVYLQKENIIDESGMPKERFSAEFPKEGPSILRIQQVVRGDSAAYFCASSPGEGVGYEQYFGPGTRLTVT.

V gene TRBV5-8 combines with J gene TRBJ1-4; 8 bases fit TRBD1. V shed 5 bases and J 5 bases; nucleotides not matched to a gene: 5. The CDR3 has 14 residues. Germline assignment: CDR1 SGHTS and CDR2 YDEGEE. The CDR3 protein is CASRSGGANEKLFF. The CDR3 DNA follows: TGTGCCAGCAGGTCAGGGGGCGCAAATGAAAAACTGTTTTTT.

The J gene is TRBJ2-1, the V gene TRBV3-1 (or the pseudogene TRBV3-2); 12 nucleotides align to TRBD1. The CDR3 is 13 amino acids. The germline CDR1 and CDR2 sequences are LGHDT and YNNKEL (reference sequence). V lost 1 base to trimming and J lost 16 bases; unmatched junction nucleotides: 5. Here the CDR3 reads CASSQGDRGLGFF. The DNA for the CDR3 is TGTGCCAGCAGCCAAGGGGACAGGGGGCTAGGATTCTTC.